These T cell receptor beta chains were read from a single sample in a study of blood T cells in healthy people across ages. In TCRdb, the 5' RACE reads were re-called with MiXCR into one record per CDR3 protein. The table records 1.5 million to 2 million distinct CDR3 sequences, around 35% of them present only once. Material: blood. The receptors shown here come from a woman aged 25 to 45 in good health. Each CDR3 is given with its conserved first and last residue. D genes are given only for firm matches. Rows give clone size only sometimes, using once, few, many, or a class for an expanded clone.

length	V	D	J	size	DNA	CDR3
13	TRBV3-1	-	TRBJ2-7	few	TGTGCCAGCAGCCAAGGGGTCTACTACGAGCAGTACTTC	CASSQGVYYEQYF
15	TRBV2	-	TRBJ1-5	few	TGTGCCAGCAGTGGTGGCAGGGGCGGGGGTCAGCCCCAGCATTTT	CASSGGRGGGQPQHF
16	TRBV4-1	-	TRBJ2-1	-	TGCGCCAGCAGCCAGGCGGGACGGAGCTCCTACAATGAGCAGTTCTTC	CASSQAGRSSYNEQFF
15	TRBV5-1	-	TRBJ1-1	-	TGCGCCAGCAGCTGGGGCCATCCCGGGCCCACTGAAGCTTTCTTT	CASSWGHPGPTEAFF
15	TRBV12-3/TRBV12-4	TRBD1	TRBJ1-1	few	TGTGCCAGCAGTTCGGGGGCACAGGGGATCGGTGAAGCTTTCTTT	CASSSGAQGIGEAFF
12	TRBV3-1	-	TRBJ2-5	-	TGTGCCAGCAGCATCCTCCGAGAGACCCAGTACTTC	CASSILRETQYF
12	TRBV5-1	-	TRBJ2-5	few	TGCGCCAGCAGCTTACTAGCCGAGGAGCAGTACTTC	CASSLLAEEQYF
13	TRBV20-1	-	TRBJ2-1	few	TGCAGTGCTAGAGGCCCTAGGTCCAATGAGCAGTTCTTC	CSARGPRSNEQFF
13	TRBV5-1	-	TRBJ1-1	-	TGCGCCAGCAGCTTGAGGTCGGACACTGAAGCTTTCTTT	CASSLRSDTEAFF
15	TRBV9	-	TRBJ2-3	-	TGTGCCAGCAGCGTAGGGGGGGGGCACACAGATACGCAGTATTTT	CASSVGGGHTDTQYF
12	TRBV6-1	-	TRBJ2-5	-	TGTGCCAGCAGTCACACAGGGATTGAGCAGTACTTC	CASSHTGIEQYF
15	TRBV10-3	-	TRBJ2-7	-	TGTGCCATCAGTGAGTCGAATCAGGGGAAGTACGAGCAGTACTTC	CAISESNQGKYEQYF
15	TRBV20-1	-	TRBJ2-7	-	TGCAGTGCTAGACCCGTAGCGCCGAGCTCCTACGAGCAGTACTTC	CSARPVAPSSYEQYF
14	TRBV20-1	TRBD2	TRBJ2-5	-	TGCAGTGCTAGAGGCCGGCGGGGGATAGAGACCCAGTACTTC	CSARGRRGIETQYF
14	TRBV29-1	-	TRBJ2-7	many	TGCAGCGTTGAGACGACAGACAAGGGGAACGAGCAGTACTTC	CSVETTDKGNEQYF
14	TRBV12-3/TRBV12-4	-	TRBJ1-2	many	TGTGCCAGCAGTTTGGCCACTCCTAACTATGGCTACACCTTC	CASSLATPNYGYTF
14	TRBV20-1	TRBD1	TRBJ1-2	few	TGCAGTGCGAGCGACAGGGCTGACAACTATGGCTACACCTTC	CSASDRADNYGYTF
17	TRBV15	TRBD1	TRBJ1-1	once	TGTGCCACCAGCAGAGATATAATTGGGACAGGGGGTACTGAAGCTTTCTTT	CATSRDIIGTGGTEAFF
18	TRBV6-1	TRBD2	TRBJ2-1	-	TGTGCCAGCAGTCGAGGGGCTAGCGGGAGATCCGCGAACAATGAGCAGTTCTTC	CASSRGASGRSANNEQFF
14	TRBV28	-	TRBJ2-7	-	TGTGCCAGCAGAACACTACCCGCCTCCTACGAGCAGTACTTC	CASRTLPASYEQYF
15	TRBV12-3/TRBV12-4	-	TRBJ2-3	-	TGTGCCAGCAGCCCGGCCCCAGGGCGCACAGATGCGCAGTATTTT	CASSPAPGRTDAQYF
18	TRBV27	-	TRBJ2-7	-	TGTGCCAGCAGTTTACGGCAGGGGCAGAAATATACAACCTACGAGCAGTACTTC	CASSLRQGQKYTTYEQYF
15	TRBV6-6	-	TRBJ2-2	few	TGTGCCAGCAGTTACAAGGCAGCAAAAGGCGGGGAGCTGTTTTTT	CASSYKAAKGGELFF
17	TRBV6-1	-	TRBJ1-4	few	TGTGCCAGCAGTGAATTCCAAGGTGGCCTTCGGGAAGAAAAACTGTTTTTT	CASSEFQGGLREEKLFF
16	TRBV20-1	TRBD2	TRBJ2-3	-	TGCAGTGCTAGAACCCGACTAGCGGCTAGCACAGATACGCAGTATTTT	CSARTRLAASTDTQYF
14	TRBV7-9	-	TRBJ2-1	few	TGTGCCAGCAGCTATGGGGGGCTGAACAATGAGCAGTTCTTC	CASSYGGLNNEQFF
13	TRBV20-1	-	TRBJ2-7	-	TGCAGTACTCGATCCCACAGCCAATACGAGCAGTACTTC	CSTRSHSQYEQYF
16	TRBV27	TRBD1	TRBJ2-7	-	TGTGCCAGCAGTTTTTCCCCGGGACAGGGGACCTACGAGCAGTACTTC	CASSFSPGQGTYEQYF
16	TRBV15	-	TRBJ2-1	-	TGTGCCACCAGCAGAGCAATGGTGGAGGTTAGGGATGAGCAGTTCTTC	CATSRAMVEVRDEQFF
14	TRBV27	-	TRBJ2-5	few	TGTGCCAGCAGTCACGGGGGAGCTCAAGAGACCCAGTACTTC	CASSHGGAQETQYF
16	TRBV5-6	-	TRBJ2-3	-	TGTGCCAGCAGCTCGATGGGGGGAGGCCGGGCGGATACGCAGTATTTT	CASSSMGGGRADTQYF
14	TRBV3-1	TRBD1	TRBJ2-7	few	TGTGCCAGCAACCGGGGACAGGGATCCTACGAGCAGTACTTC	CASNRGQGSYEQYF
13	TRBV29-1	-	TRBJ1-4	-	TGCAGCGTTGCCGGGAGCCCATATGAAAAACTGTTTTTT	CSVAGSPYEKLFF
16	TRBV5-5	TRBD2	TRBJ2-5	few	TGTGCCAGCAGCTTGCTGAGCGGGGGGGCCGGGGAGACCCAGTACTTC	CASSLLSGGAGETQYF
17	TRBV12-3/TRBV12-4	TRBD2	TRBJ2-1	-	TGTGCCAGCAGTTTAGCGGTCCTAGCGGGATCCAACAATGAGCAGTTCTTC	CASSLAVLAGSNNEQFF
13	TRBV7-2	-	TRBJ1-1	-	TGTGCCAGCAGCTACAGGGTTGGCACTGAAGCTTTCTTT	CASSYRVGTEAFF
15	TRBV21-1	-	TRBJ1-4	-	TGTGCCAGCAGCAAAGGAGCCCCAGGGGCTGAAAAACTGTTTTTT	CASSKGAPGAEKLFF
14	TRBV12-3/TRBV12-4	-	TRBJ1-3	few	TGTGCCAGCAGTTTGACAGATTCTGGAAACACCATATATTTT	CASSLTDSGNTIYF
13	TRBV28	-	TRBJ2-3	-	TGTGCCAGCAGTTTTTTACGGTCGGATACGCAGTATTTT	CASSFLRSDTQYF
15	TRBV7-6	TRBD2	TRBJ2-1	few	TGTGCCAGCAGCCTGCGGGAGGACTTATACAATGAGCAGTTCTTC	CASSLREDLYNEQFF
15	TRBV6-6	TRBD1	TRBJ1-5	few	TGTGCCAGCAGGGAGACAGGGGGTTTAGGACAGCCCCAGCATTTT	CASRETGGLGQPQHF
13	TRBV7-9	-	TRBJ2-7	-	TGTGCCAGCAGCCCATCAATTACCTACGAGCAGTACTTC	CASSPSITYEQYF
15	TRBV7-9	TRBD2	TRBJ2-1	few	TGTGCCAGCAGCTTAGTCCCAGGGAGGGCCAATGAGCAGTTCTTC	CASSLVPGRANEQFF
16	TRBV11-1	TRBD1	TRBJ2-3	many	TGTGCCAGCAGCCCGGGACAGGGCCGGGGCACAGATACGCAGTATTTT	CASSPGQGRGTDTQYF
15	TRBV15	TRBD1	TRBJ2-7	many	TGTGCCACCAGCCCCAGGAGGGACAGGGCTTACGAGCAGTACTTC	CATSPRRDRAYEQYF
14	TRBV29-1	-	TRBJ1-2	-	TGCGGCTCAATGATGCGGACAGAGAACTATGGCTACACCTTC	CGSMMRTENYGYTF
14	TRBV5-1	-	TRBJ2-3	-	TGCGCCAGCACCGGGGCACAGAGCACAGATACGCAGTATTTT	CASTGAQSTDTQYF
12	TRBV6-2/TRBV6-3	-	TRBJ2-5	-	TGTGCCAGCAGCCATTTGACCCCTGAGCAGTACTTC	CASSHLTPEQYF
16	TRBV10-2	TRBD2	TRBJ2-3	few	TGCGCCAGCAGGACTAGCGGGAGGTATAGCACAGATACGCAGTATTTT	CASRTSGRYSTDTQYF
15	TRBV7-2	-	TRBJ2-2	-	TGTGCCAGCAGCTTAGGAGGGGAGGCTATTTGGGAGCTGTTTTTT	CASSLGGEAIWELFF
18	TRBV9	TRBD2	TRBJ2-1	-	TGTGCCAGCAGCTCAACCCTGGGTAGCGGGAGCTCCTACAATGAGCAGTTCTTC	CASSSTLGSGSSYNEQFF
13	TRBV2	TRBD1	TRBJ2-1	-	TGTGCCAGCCTCAACAGGGGTGGCAATGAGCAGTTCTTC	CASLNRGGNEQFF
12	TRBV15	TRBD2	TRBJ2-7	-	TGTACCACCAGCGGGGACTCCTACGAGCAGTACTTC	CTTSGDSYEQYF
17	TRBV20-1	TRBD2	TRBJ2-1	-	TGCAGTGCTAGAGATGGTGCTAGCGGGGGGGCGGTCAATGAGCAGTTCTTC	CSARDGASGGAVNEQFF
17	TRBV15	TRBD1	TRBJ2-7	few	TGTGCCACCAGCAGAGATCCACGAGGACAGGGGGCCTACGAGCAGTACTTC	CATSRDPRGQGAYEQYF